The clone carrying this T cell receptor beta chain was detected a few times. Antigen: not known. The CDR3 consists of 14 residues. Trimming removed 6 bases at V and 0 bases at J, with 11 bases between. The germline V gene encodes CDR1 MNHEY and CDR2 SVGEGT. This entry comes from a study of identical twins. General study findings and limits: It was cross-sectional statistical analysis, not following the same donors, that the conclusions relied on. When twins shared out-of-frame alpha sequences, those sequences had excess low generation probability.

Healthy Caucasians were all of the donors. With template switching, a universal primer site was added, and the cDNA carried unique molecular identifiers. Each CDR3 protein is one row after TCRdb ran MiXCR on the 5' RACE reads. The data show 400,000 or so distinct CDR3 sequences, with approximately 8.8% seen just once and under 9.5% held by the top ten. Specimen: naive T cells sorted from blood. The chain combines TRBV6-2 or TRBV6-3 with TRBJ1-1; D uncertain. The receptor's source is a woman between 45 and 60 years old in good health. CDR3 coding DNA: TGTGCCAGCAGACCCGACGGGTTGAACACTGAAGCTTTCTTT. This gives the protein CASRPDGLNTEAFF.